A selection of T cell receptor beta chains follows, all from one sample in a study of identical twins. In TCRdb, the 5' RACE reads were re-called with MiXCR into one record per CDR3 protein. The sample holds about 530,000 distinct CDR3 sequences, approximately 20% seen once. The sample was also reused in another study, on yellow fever vaccine responses in identical twins.

The sample comprised CD4+ T cells sorted from blood. The receptors stem from a woman under 30 in good health. Each CDR3 is given with its conserved first and last residue. A D gene is named only where the DNA matches it firmly. Expanded clones get a size class; other rows say once, few or many, or leave the size out.

TRBV28	-	TRBD2	TRBJ2-1	TGTGCCAGCAGTTTAATGGGACTAGGGTTCTATGAGCAGTTCTTC	CASSLMGLGFYEQFF
TRBV5-5	many	TRBD1	TRBJ1-4	TGTGCCAGCAGCTTTCGGACAGGGGAAAATGAAAAACTGTTTTTT	CASSFRTGENEKLFF
TRBV7-8	few	-	TRBJ2-7	TGTGCCAGCAGCTTAGCTGCGGGGGCTCGAATCCTCGTGGAGCAGTACTTC	CASSLAAGARILVEQYF
TRBV29-1	-	-	TRBJ2-1	TGCAGCGTTGTAGGTAAAGAGCAGCAGTTCTTC	CSVVGKEQQFF
TRBV12-3/TRBV12-4	few	-	TRBJ2-1	TGTGCCAGCAGTCTAAGGACCACGGACAATGAGCAGTTCTTC	CASSLRTTDNEQFF
TRBV19	-	-	TRBJ2-2	TGTGCCAGTAGTATCTTTGCCGGGGAGCTGTTTTTT	CASSIFAGELFF
TRBV6-5	few	TRBD1	TRBJ1-6	TGTGCCTGCATACTCGACAGGGCCGCCTATAATTCACCCCTCCACTTT	CACILDRAAYNSPLHF
TRBV10-3	few	-	TRBJ2-3	TGTGCCATCAGTGGGTCGCGGGCGGGATCCGTCGCAGATACGCAGTATTTT	CAISGSRAGSVADTQYF
TRBV20-1	-	TRBD2	TRBJ2-5	TGCAGTGCTAGAGTGGGACTAACAAAAGAGACCCAGTACTTC	CSARVGLTKETQYF
TRBV3-1	many	TRBD1	TRBJ1-2	TGTGCCAGCAGAGGGACAGTCTATGGCTACACCTTC	CASRGTVYGYTF
TRBV5-1	few	TRBD2	TRBJ2-6	TGCGCCAGCAGCTTGAGGGCTAGCGGTTCCTCTGGGGCCAACGTCCTGACTTTC	CASSLRASGSSGANVLTF
TRBV5-1	few	TRBD1	TRBJ2-3	TGCGCCAGCAGCTCGACGACGGACAGGCCAAATGATACGCAGTATTTT	CASSSTTDRPNDTQYF
TRBV7-9	-	-	TRBJ2-2	TGTGCCAGCAGCTTCAGGAGTCAGAGCACCGGGGAGCTGTTTTTT	CASSFRSQSTGELFF
TRBV19	once	-	TRBJ1-5	TGTGCCAGCGGACGGGGCGGATCTGTAGGGCAGCCCCAGCATTTT	CASGRGGSVGQPQHF
TRBV5-1	-	-	TRBJ2-1	TGCGCCAGCAGCTTGAGCGTCGGACAGAATTCCAATGAGCAGTTCTTC	CASSLSVGQNSNEQFF
TRBV3-1	many	-	TRBJ2-7	TGTGCCAGCAGCCAAAACTACGAGCAGTACTTC	CASSQNYEQYF
TRBV4-1	few	TRBD1	TRBJ1-4	TGCGCCAGCAGCCACGGGACAGGGGAGAGGGAAAAACTGTTTTTT	CASSHGTGEREKLFF
TRBV28	-	-	TRBJ1-2	TGTGCCAGCACCACCCCGCGGCGGCAGGGTGGCTACACCTTC	CASTTPRRQGGYTF
TRBV12-3/TRBV12-4	-	-	TRBJ2-4	TGTGCCAGCACCTCGGGACGTTGGCACATTCAGTACTTC	CASTSGRWHIQYF
TRBV5-1	-	-	TRBJ2-2	TGCGCCAGCAGCTTTTTCCTTCAGAACACCGGGGAGCTGTTTTTT	CASSFFLQNTGELFF
TRBV12-3/TRBV12-4	many	-	TRBJ2-7	TGTGCCAGCAGTCGGGACGGTAGGACCTACGAGCAGTACTTC	CASSRDGRTYEQYF
TRBV7-8	-	-	TRBJ1-6	TGTGCCAGCAGCTTAGTCGGGACCCCTAATTCACCCCTCCACTTT	CASSLVGTPNSPLHF
TRBV5-1	-	TRBD2	TRBJ2-2	TGCGCCAGCTTACGAGGGTCTAGCGGGAGTGGCACCGGGGAGCTGTTTTTT	CASLRGSSGSGTGELFF
TRBV10-3	-	TRBD2	TRBJ2-1	TGTGCCATCAGTGAGTCCAGCGGGAGCTACAATGAGCAGTTCTTC	CAISESSGSYNEQFF
TRBV28	-	-	TRBJ2-5	TGTGCCAGCAGGCGCTCGTACGAGACCCAGTACTTC	CASRRSYETQYF
TRBV12-3/TRBV12-4	-	TRBD1	TRBJ1-5	TGTGCCAGCACCGAGGGGGGACAGCAGCCCCAGCATTTT	CASTEGGQQPQHF
TRBV5-1	many	TRBD1	TRBJ1-5	TGCGCCAGCAGCTTGGGGGACAGTGAAGGGAATCAGCCCCAGCATTTT	CASSLGDSEGNQPQHF